A selection of T cell receptor beta chains follows, all from one sample in a study of human T cells and chemical hapten exposure. Each CDR3 protein is one row after TCRdb ran MiXCR on the RACE reads. Seen here are roughly 97,000 distinct CDR3 sequences, 27% observed once, and the top ten hold over 9%. The source was whole blood, collected in connection with sensitization to the hapten diphenylcyclopropenone (DPC). Receptors originate from a man in his forties with alopecia areata. Some clones in this sample may be carry-over from other donors' samples. CDR3s leave out the opening cysteine and the closing phenylalanine or tryptophan.

>TRBJ2-7|TRBV20-1
SVIGQDIYEQY
>TRBJ2-7|TRBV6-2/TRBV6-3
ASSYAPAYEQY
>TRBJ2-3|TRBV18
ASSPQQGPDTQY
>TRBJ2-7|TRBV6-1
ASRPGLADYEQY
>TRBJ1-1|TRBV2
ASFLSENTEAF
>TRBJ1-4|TRBV15
ATSRDRIAEKLF
>TRBJ2-3|TRBV6-1
ASGVYYTDTQY
>TRBJ2-7|TRBV7-6
ASSSGGSSYEQY
>TRBJ2-2|TRBV12-3/TRBV12-4
ASSRSTRTGELF
>TRBJ2-2|TRBV29-1
SVKVGNTGELF
>TRBJ2-3|TRBV6-5
ASRQQISTDTQY
>TRBJ2-7|TRBV6-2/TRBV6-3
ASSYSSGSGYYEQY
>TRBJ2-4|TRBV27
ASRISGVAKNIQY
>TRBJ2-3|TRBV18
ASSPPTGLAGVGDTQY
>TRBJ2-5|TRBV12-3/TRBV12-4
ASRGGTVGVETQY
>TRBJ1-6|TRBV6-5
ASWQSYNSPLH
>TRBJ1-3|TRBV6-2/TRBV6-3
ASSLTDGDSTGNTIY
>TRBJ2-2|TRBV7-2
ASSPISGLNTGELF
>TRBJ1-5|TRBV20-1
SARDTRSGTQPQH
>TRBJ2-7|TRBV12-3/TRBV12-4
ASSLLGTGEQY
>TRBJ2-3|TRBV20-1
SAKAGPSTDTQY
>TRBJ1-1|TRBV20-1
SARRQGNTEAF
>TRBJ2-6|TRBV9
ASSLAGGGSGANVLT
>TRBJ2-3|TRBV5-4
ASRSIAEPNTDTQY
>TRBJ2-7|TRBV27
ASSVGGNEQY
>TRBJ1-5|TRBV20-1
SASLSGTGSGNQPQH
>TRBJ2-7|TRBV12-3/TRBV12-4
ASSPQGGLYEQY
>TRBJ1-3|TRBV7-9
ASSGTSGNTIY
>TRBJ1-5|TRBV4-1
ASSQGTGVDSNQPQH
>TRBJ2-2|TRBV3-1
ASSQWTGGDGELF
>TRBJ2-3|TRBV9
ASSGGYTDTQY
>TRBJ1-6|TRBV20-1
SAPPGPVFNSPLH
>TRBJ2-2|TRBV20-1
SASGLAGGTGELF
>TRBJ2-2|TRBV6-5
ASSPLSDWNTGELF
>TRBJ2-7|TRBV6-5
ASRGAASYEQY
>TRBJ2-6|TRBV5-5
ASSLRGSWYGANVLT
>TRBJ2-7|TRBV3-1
ASSRSPASGVYEQY
>TRBJ2-3|TRBV3-2
ASREAGGGTDTQY
>TRBJ2-1|TRBV6-2/TRBV6-3
ASSYDRGASNEQF
>TRBJ2-3|TRBV11-2
ASSFLAGRSTDTQY
>TRBJ2-1|TRBV7-3
ASSRTSSLSSYNEQF
>TRBJ2-1|TRBV11-2
ASSPQVHNEQF
>TRBJ1-1|TRBV12-3/TRBV12-4
ASSKSGVTEAF
>TRBJ2-1|TRBV13
ASSLRTSGGNNEQF
>TRBJ2-7|TRBV10-3
AISESSNEQY
>TRBJ2-7|TRBV12-5
ASGPQEARGLILPYEQY
>TRBJ1-5|TRBV12-3/TRBV12-4
ASSLKGGNQPQH
>TRBJ2-7|TRBV7-9
ASSSLGGNDYEQY
>TRBJ2-3|TRBV20-1
SARRGGRTDTQY
>TRBJ2-3|TRBV3-1
ASSQAMSPDTQY
>TRBJ2-1|TRBV12-3/TRBV12-4
ASSFPGRYYNEQF
>TRBJ2-5|TRBV12-3/TRBV12-4
ASSSGLSQETQY
>TRBJ2-7|TRBV4-2
ASSQIGRLDFVEQY
>TRBJ2-2|TRBV5-1
ASRPDRGGLSTGELF
>TRBJ1-5|TRBV20-1
SAAMVDSNQPQH
>TRBJ2-3|TRBV7-6
ASSLVVVGGSPTDTQY
>TRBJ1-2|TRBV6-5
ASSYSMLSGYT
>TRBJ2-5|TRBV25-1
ASSDGAQETQY
>TRBJ2-3|TRBV12-3/TRBV12-4
ASRNPGHGTDTQY
>TRBJ2-5|TRBV7-9
ASSLRESRTQY